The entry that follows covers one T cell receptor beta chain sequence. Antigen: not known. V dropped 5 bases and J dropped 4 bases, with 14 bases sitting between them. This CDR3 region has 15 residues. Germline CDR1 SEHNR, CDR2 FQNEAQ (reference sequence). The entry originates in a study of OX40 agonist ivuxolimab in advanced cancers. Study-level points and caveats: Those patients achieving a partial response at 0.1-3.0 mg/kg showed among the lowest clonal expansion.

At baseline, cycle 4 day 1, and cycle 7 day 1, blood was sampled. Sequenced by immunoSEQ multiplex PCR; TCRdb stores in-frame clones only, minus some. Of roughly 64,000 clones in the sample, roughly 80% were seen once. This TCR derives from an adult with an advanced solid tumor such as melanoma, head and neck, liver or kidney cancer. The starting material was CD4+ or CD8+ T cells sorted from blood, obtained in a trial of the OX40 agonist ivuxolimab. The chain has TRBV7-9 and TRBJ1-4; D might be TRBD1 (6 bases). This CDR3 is CASSPRGGINEKLFF. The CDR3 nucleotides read TGTGCCAGCAGCCCGAGAGGGGGGATTAATGAAAAACTGTTTTTT. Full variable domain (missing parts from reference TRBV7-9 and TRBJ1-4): DTGVSQNPRHKITKRGQNVTFRCDPISEHNRLYWYRQTLGQGPEFLTYFQNEAQLEKSRLLSDRFSAERPKGSFSTLEIQRTEQGDSAMYLCASSPRGGINEKLFFGSGTQLSVL.